This entry describes one TCR beta chain. The record originates from a study of shared clonotypes between healthy human individuals. V lost 6 bases, J lost 7 bases, and 13 bases lay in between. This CDR3 region has 13 residues. Germline loops: CDR1 SNHLY, CDR2 FYNNEI. TCRdb's copy holds only in-frame clones and misses some; the assay was immunoSEQ multiplex PCR. The table includes about 2 million clones, approximately 94% detected once. The naive CD8 population came from CD45RO-negative cells selected for CCR7, without terminally differentiated effector memory CD45RA+ cells. All donors were healthy HIV-negative adults lacking recent acute infections or vaccinations. Donors were Caucasian adults residing in Nashville, Tennessee, USA.

The sample was naive CD8+ T cells sorted from blood. This chain links TRBV2 with TRBJ2-1; D possibly corresponds to TRBD1 (6 bases). The sequence was obtained from a man aged 18 to 29 in good health. This chain's CDR3 is CASSPTGSNEQFF. The DNA of the CDR3 is TGTGCCAGCAGCCCCACAGGGTCTAATGAGCAGTTCTTC.